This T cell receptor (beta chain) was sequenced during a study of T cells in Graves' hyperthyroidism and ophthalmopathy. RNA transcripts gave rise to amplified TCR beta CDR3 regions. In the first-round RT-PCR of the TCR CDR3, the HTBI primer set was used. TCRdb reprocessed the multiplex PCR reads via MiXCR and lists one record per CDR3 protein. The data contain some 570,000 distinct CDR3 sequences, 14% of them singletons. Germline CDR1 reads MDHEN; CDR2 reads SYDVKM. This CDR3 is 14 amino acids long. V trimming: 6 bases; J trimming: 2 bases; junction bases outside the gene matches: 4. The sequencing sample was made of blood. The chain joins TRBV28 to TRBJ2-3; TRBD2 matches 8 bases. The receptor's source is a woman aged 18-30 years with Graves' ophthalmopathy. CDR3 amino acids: CASSGGLATDTQYF. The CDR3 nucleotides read TGTGCCAGCAGCGGCGGACTAGCCACAGATACGCAGTATTTT.